Described below is a single TCR beta chain sequence and its context. Assay used: immunoSEQ multiplex PCR; TCRdb lists only in-frame clones, some missing. The sample has more than 140,000 clones, 91% seen once. V was cut by 4 bases and J by 0 bases, with 14 bases left in between. This CDR3 is built from 17 residues. From germline, CDR1 is SGHRS and CDR2 YFSETQ. This record belongs to a study of T cell responses to AZD1222 COVID-19 vaccine. The chain uses TRBV5-1 and TRBJ2-6; D perhaps matches TRBD1 (6 bases). This TCR was sampled from an adult in good health. The sequencing used peripheral blood, collected on day 0 of AZD1222 vaccination. DNA of the CDR3: TGCGCCAGCAGCCTCGGGACAAGGTACTCTGGGGCCAACGTCCTGACTTTC. This sequence encodes CASSLGTRYSGANVLTF.